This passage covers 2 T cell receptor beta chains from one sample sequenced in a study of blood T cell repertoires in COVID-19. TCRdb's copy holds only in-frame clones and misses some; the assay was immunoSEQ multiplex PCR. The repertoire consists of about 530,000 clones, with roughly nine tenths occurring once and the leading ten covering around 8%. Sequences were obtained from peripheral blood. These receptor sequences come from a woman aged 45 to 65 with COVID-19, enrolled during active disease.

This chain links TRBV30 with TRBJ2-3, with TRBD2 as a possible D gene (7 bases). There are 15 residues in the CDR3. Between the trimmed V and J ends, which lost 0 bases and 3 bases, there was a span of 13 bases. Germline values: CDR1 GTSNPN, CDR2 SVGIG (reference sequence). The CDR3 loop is CAWSVAGAGTDTQYF. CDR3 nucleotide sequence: TGTGCCTGGAGTGTGGCGGGGGCGGGTACAGATACGCAGTATTTT.

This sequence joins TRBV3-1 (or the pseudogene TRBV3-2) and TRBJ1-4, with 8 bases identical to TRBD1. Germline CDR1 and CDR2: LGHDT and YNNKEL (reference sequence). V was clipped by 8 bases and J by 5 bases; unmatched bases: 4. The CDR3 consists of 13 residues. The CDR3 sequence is CASENRGNEKLFF. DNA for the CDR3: TGTGCCAGCGAGAACAGGGGGAATGAAAAACTGTTTTTT.